The 19 T cell receptor beta chains below all came from one sample that was sequenced in a study of blood T cell repertoires in COVID-19. Profiled with immunoSEQ multiplex PCR; TCRdb holds only in-frame clones, not every one. The sample contains 110,000 or so clones, 80% to 90% of which appear only once. Sequenced material: peripheral blood. The origin of the receptors is a man aged 35 to 55 with acute or convalescent COVID-19.

This clone was seen just once. V and J are TRBV4-1 and TRBJ1-3; the match to TRBD1 covers 9 bases. The CDR3 totals 17 residues. Germline V lookup: CDR1 MGHRA, CDR2 YSYEKL. Germline trimming cut 3 bases from V and 0 bases from J; bases unmatched to any gene: 6. The CDR3 protein is CASSHPGQGYSGNTIYF. For the CDR3, the DNA is TGCGCCAGCAGCCATCCGGGACAGGGATACTCTGGAAACACCATATATTTT.

V gene TRBV27 combines with J gene TRBJ1-2; 11 bases match TRBD1. This CDR3 comprises 15 residues. Germline CDR1 is MNHEY and CDR2 is SMNVEV (reference sequence). Trimming took 6 bases from V and 7 from J; bases not matched to a gene: 10. The CDR3 reads CASSPGRTGGFGYTF. Here the CDR3 DNA reads TGTGCCAGCAGCCCCGGCAGGACAGGGGGCTTTGGCTACACCTTC.

The chain uses TRBV6-5 and TRBJ1-2; D possibly corresponds to TRBD1 (5 bases). The V and J ends lost 7 bases and 8 bases respectively, with 17 bases between them. Germline V CDR1 and CDR2: MNHEY, SVGAGI. CDR3 length: 13 residues. Here the CDR3 DNA reads TGTGCCAGCATGGCCCACGGGCGGGGCGGCTACACCTTC. Its translation: CASMAHGRGGYTF.

In this sample, this clone turned up a few times. The V and J genes are TRBV7-9 and TRBJ1-2; tentative D call: TRBD1 (6 bases). The CDR3 totals 15 residues. The germline V and J ends were trimmed by 5 bases and 4 bases, with 17 bases remaining between them. Germline CDR1 is SEHNR and CDR2 is FQNEAQ (reference sequence). The CDR3 DNA sequence: TGTGCCAGCAGCCTCCTTGGGGGCGGGAGCTATGGCTACACCTTC. Translation gives CASSLLGGGSYGYTF.

DNA for the CDR3: TGTGCCTGGAGTGGGGGGGGACACCCCCAGGATACGCAGTATTTT. Amino acids: CAWSGGGHPQDTQYF. This sequence joins TRBV30 and TRBJ2-3; D might be TRBD2 (7 bases). V was shortened by 1 base and J by 6 bases, with 17 bases between the two germline ends. CDR3 length equals 15 residues. Germline values: CDR1 GTSNPN, CDR2 SVGIG (reference sequence). Complete variable domain (other parts from reference TRBV30 and TRBJ2-3): SQTIHQWPATLVQPVGSPLSLECTVEGTSNPNLYWYRQAAGRGLQLLFYSVGIGQISSEVPQNLSASRPQDRQFILSSKKLLLSDSGFYLCAWSGGGHPQDTQYFGPGTRLTVL.

The V and J genes are TRBV6-5 and TRBJ2-1; TRBD2 aligns across 8 bases. The germline V gene has CDR1 MNHEY and CDR2 SVGAGI. CDR3 length: 14 amino acids. Trimming cost V 6 bases and J 3 bases; bases outside gene matches: 4. DNA of the CDR3: TGTGCCAGCAGGCCGGGACTAGACTACAATGAGCAGTTCTTC. This codes for CASRPGLDYNEQFF.

The chain links TRBV6-6 to TRBJ1-2, with D unclear. There are 14 residues in the CDR3. The V gene's germline CDR1 is MNHNY and CDR2 SVGAGI (reference sequence). V lost 1 base and J lost 3, with 9 bases in between. CDR3 bases: TGTGCCAGCAGTTACTTGCAGGTTCACTATGGCTACACCTTC. Amino acid sequence: CASSYLQVHYGYTF.

V is TRBV19 and J is TRBJ1-2; 7 bases align to TRBD1. V lost 10 bases to trimming and J lost 7 bases; unmatched junction nucleotides: 15. The CDR3 covers 14 residues. Germline-derived CDR1 and CDR2 are LNHDA and SQIVND (reference sequence). In DNA, the CDR3 is TGTGCCACGAAGGGGGCAGGGGCCGAAGGTGGCTACACCTTC. Its translation is CATKGAGAEGGYTF.

The chain links TRBV6-5 to TRBJ2-7; D remains ambiguous. The CDR3 extends over 12 amino acids. The germline CDR1 and CDR2 sequences are MNHEY and SVGAGI. With 2 bases removed from V and 5 bases from J, the gap between germline ends came to 7 bases. The CDR3 DNA reads as TGTGCCAGCAGTTACAACAGAGACGAGCAGTACTTC. Translating it yields CASSYNRDEQYF.

V usage is TRBV7-9 and J usage is TRBJ2-7, with D hard to call. Germline V gives CDR1 SEHNR, CDR2 FQNEAQ (reference sequence). The CDR3 covers 12 residues. Trimming left V 6 bases short and J 0 bases short, with 6 bases between. CDR3 residues: CASSSVSYEQYF. Written as DNA, the CDR3 is TGTGCCAGCAGTTCGGTCTCCTACGAGCAGTACTTC.

This clone was detected once. The chain joins TRBV7-8 to TRBJ2-7; 8 nucleotides agree with TRBD2. The germline V gene has CDR1 SGHVS and CDR2 FQNEAQ. The CDR3 sequence is 17 residues long. V lost 1 base, J lost 0 bases, and 8 bases stayed unmatched. CDR3 DNA sequence: TGTGCCAGCAGCTTAGGTAAACTAGCGGATAGCTCCTACGAGCAGTACTTC. Translation: CASSLGKLADSSYEQYF.

This chain links TRBV3-1 (or the pseudogene TRBV3-2) with TRBJ2-5, with TRBD2 matching over 10 bases. CDR3 length: 15 amino acids. Germline V gene sequence: CDR1 LGHDT, CDR2 YNNKEL (reference sequence). Trimming took 3 bases from V and 2 from J; bases not matched to a gene: 3. The CDR3 nucleotides read TGTGCCAGCAGCCAGGAACTAGCGGGGCAAGAGACCCAGTACTTC. This gives the protein CASSQELAGQETQYF.

The chain combines TRBV29-1 with TRBJ1-2; 7 bases are shared with TRBD1. V shed 6 bases, J shed 2 bases, and the junction held 6 bases outside the gene matches. The CDR3 has 13 amino acids. Germline lookup yields CDR1 SQVTM and CDR2 ANQGSEA. As DNA, the CDR3 is TGCAGCGTCCAGGGGGGTACGAACTATGGCTACACCTTC. It translates to CSVQGGTNYGYTF.

The rearrangement joins TRBV4-2 to TRBJ2-7; weak D call: TRBD2 (5 bases). V lost 2 bases to trimming and J lost 1 base, with 12 bases between them. CDR3 length: 15 residues. CDR1 is LGHNA and CDR2 is YNFKEQ in the germline V gene. The CDR3 loop is CASSQPPRDSYEQYF. As DNA, the CDR3 is TGTGCCAGCAGCCAACCCCCGAGGGATTCCTACGAGCAGTACTTC.

V is TRBV2 and J is TRBJ2-7; 8 bases align to TRBD2. V dropped 5 bases and J dropped 6; count of bases not matched to a gene: 9. The CDR3 runs 14 residues. Germline V lookup: CDR1 SNHLY, CDR2 FYNNEI. CDR3 nucleotide sequence: TGTGCCAGCAGTCCCTACGGGGGGGCGCCCGAGCAGTACTTC. Translating it yields CASSPYGGAPEQYF.

The V and J genes are TRBV29-1 and TRBJ2-5; D possibly corresponds to TRBD1 (7 bases). V shed 6 bases and J shed 5 bases, with 16 bases lying between them. Germline CDR1 and CDR2: SQVTM and ANQGSEA. The CDR3 is 13 residues long. This chain's CDR3 is CSVGQGGSETQYF. As DNA, the CDR3 is TGCAGCGTGGGTCAGGGGGGAAGCGAGACCCAGTACTTC.

The V gene is TRBV6-2 or TRBV6-3, the J gene TRBJ2-1; 9 bases map to TRBD2. The CDR3 is made up of 17 amino acids. Trimming removed 4 bases from V and 8 bases from J; junction bases left unmatched: 15. CDR1 MNHEY and CDR2 SVGEGT come from the germline V gene. In DNA form, the CDR3 reads TGTGCCAGCAGTTCCACTCAATATAGCGGGAGAAGCCATGAGCAGTTCTTC. This encodes CASSSTQYSGRSHEQFF.

With regard to this clone: The germline gene is not matched at one end of the junction; a read error may be the cause. The J gene is TRBJ1-1, the V gene TRBV27, with D maybe TRBD1 (5 bases). The CDR3 covers 15 residues. Germline V gene lookup returns CDR1 MNHEY and CDR2 SMNVEV (reference sequence). This CDR3 reads CASSLASGGNAEAFF. The CDR3 nucleotides are TGTGCCAGCAGTTTAGCTTCGGGGGGGAACGCTGAAGCTTTCTTT.

The chain recombines TRBV19 with TRBJ2-1; TRBD2 is a possible D gene (6 bases). V dropped 3 bases and J dropped 4 bases, with 16 bases sitting between them. The germline gives CDR1 LNHDA, CDR2 SQIVND (reference sequence). The length of the CDR3 is 16 residues. CDR3 bases: TGTGCCAGTAGTATTGGGTCAGCGGAGGGGTACAATGAGCAGTTCTTC. The encoded protein is CASSIGSAEGYNEQFF.